The 18 T cell receptor beta chains reported below all come from one sample, sequenced in a study of shared clonotypes between healthy human individuals. Sequencing used immunoSEQ multiplex PCR; TCRdb keeps in-frame clones, though not all of them. The top ten clones hold 0.6% to 0.75% of a sample with 1 million to 1.3 million clones, around 82% of them seen once. Sequences were obtained from memory CD4+ T cells from PBMCs. Noted subset: CD45RA-negative fraction. All receptors derive from a man aged 18 to 30 in good health. Some clones in this sample may be carry-over from other donors' samples.

The V gene is TRBV5-1, the J gene TRBJ2-5; D unresolved. Trimming stripped 0 bases from V and 1 base from J, with 10 bases between. CDR1 is SGHRS and CDR2 is YFSETQ in the germline V gene. The CDR3 covers 15 residues. Here the CDR3 reads CASSLASTAQETQYF. Here the CDR3 DNA reads TGCGCCAGCAGCTTGGCCTCGACCGCCCAAGAGACCCAGTACTTC.

The CDR3 here is CASRTTGGNYGYTF. Written as DNA, the CDR3 is TGTGCCAGCAGAACAACAGGGGGCAACTATGGCTACACCTTC. The V gene is TRBV5-4, the J gene TRBJ1-2; 9 positions match TRBD1. The V gene end was trimmed by 5 bases and the J gene end by 2 bases; junction bases not matched to a gene: 4. The CDR3 is 14 residues long. CDR1 SGHNT and CDR2 YYREEE come from the germline V gene (reference sequence).

The rearrangement links TRBV30 to TRBJ2-7; 9 positions agree with TRBD1. V lost 1 base, J lost 2 bases, and 18 bases stayed unmatched. This CDR3 has 19 amino acids. In germline, CDR1 is GTSNPN, CDR2 SVGIG (reference sequence). Written as DNA, the CDR3 is TGTGCCTGGAGTGGTCCGGGACAGGGCGTCCCAGCGAACGCCTACGAGCAGTACTTC. It translates to CAWSGPGQGVPANAYEQYF.

V is TRBV7-7 and J is TRBJ1-4; D may be TRBD1 (6 bases). The CDR3 sequence is 14 residues long. V was shortened by 5 bases and J by 10 bases, with 17 bases between the two germline ends. In germline, CDR1 is SSHAT, CDR2 FNYEAQ (reference sequence). In DNA, the CDR3 is TGTGCCAGCAGCGACCCACAGGGTGGTGGAAAACTGTTTTTT. Protein: CASSDPQGGGKLFF. The full variable domain, in which reference TRBV7-7 and TRBJ1-4 provide the parts outside the CDR3, is GAGVSQSPRYKVTKRGQDVTLRCDPISSHATLYWYQQALGQGPEFLTYFNYEAQPDKSGLPSDRFSAERPEGSISTLTIQRTEQRDSAMYRCASSDPQGGGKLFFGSGTQLSVL.

The chain employs TRBV7-2 and TRBJ2-5; D unresolved. This CDR3 region has 13 residues. CDR1 and CDR2 (germline): SGHTA, FQGNSA. V lost 5 bases, J lost 6 bases, and 13 bases lay in between. The CDR3 region has the DNA TGTGCCAGCAGCCCAAGCCTCCTACAGACCCAGTACTTC. Encoded protein: CASSPSLLQTQYF. The whole variable domain, filled in from reference TRBV7-2 and TRBJ2-5, reads GAGVSQSPSNKVTEKGKDVELRCDPISGHTALYWYRQSLGQGLEFLIYFQGNSAPDKSGLPSDRFSAERTGGSVSTLTIQRTQQEDSAVYLCASSPSLLQTQYFGPGTRLLVL.

This chain connects TRBV11-2 to TRBJ2-7; D is perhaps TRBD1 or TRBD2 (5 bases each). CDR1 SGHAT and CDR2 FQNNGV come from the germline V gene. The CDR3 contains 12 residues. Trimming shortened V by 1 base and J by 6 bases, and 7 bases separated the two germline ends. The CDR3 nucleotides read TGTGCCAGCAGCTTAGGGGACGGCGAGCAGTACTTC. This encodes CASSLGDGEQYF.

The chain carries TRBV7-8 and TRBJ2-2; 13 positions agree with TRBD2. Per the germline V gene, CDR1 is SGHVS and CDR2 is FQNEAQ. The CDR3 length is 18 residues. With V trimmed by 4 bases and J by 1 base, 6 bases remained unmatched. CDR3 sequence reads: CASSSGLAGHGNTGELFF. In DNA form, the CDR3 reads TGTGCCAGCAGCTCGGGACTAGCGGGACATGGGAACACCGGGGAGCTGTTTTTT.

A note on this clone: The same CDR3 is also encoded by other DNA sequences in this sample. This CDR3 is CAWSTGGNQPQHF. The DNA of the CDR3 is TGTGCCTGGAGTACCGGTGGCAATCAGCCCCAGCATTTT. V and J are TRBV30 and TRBJ1-5; no clear D. CDR1 is GTSNPN, CDR2 SVGIG, per germline (reference sequence). The CDR3 is made up of 13 amino acids. V was pared by 2 bases and J by 2 bases, with 7 bases between.

This chain uses TRBV7-2 with TRBJ1-5; no clear D. This CDR3 region has 16 residues. Germline V gene data show CDR1 as SGHTA and CDR2 as FQGNSA. Trimming removed 1 base from V and 2 bases from J, with 12 bases in between. The CDR3 spells CASSLDPQVGNQPQHF. Written as DNA, the CDR3 is TGTGCCAGCAGCTTAGACCCCCAAGTCGGCAATCAGCCCCAGCATTTT. Drawing the rest from reference TRBV7-2 and TRBJ1-5, the complete variable domain is GAGVSQSPSNKVTEKGKDVELRCDPISGHTALYWYRQSLGQGLEFLIYFQGNSAPDKSGLPSDRFSAERTGGSVSTLTIQRTQQEDSAVYLCASSLDPQVGNQPQHFGDGTRLSIL.

This clone has only one observation. This chain links TRBV19 with TRBJ2-6; the match to TRBD1 covers 7 bases. The CDR3 has 18 amino acids. The J segment lost 2 bases and the V segment lost 6 bases, leaving 13 bases of the junction unmatched. Germline CDR1 is LNHDA and CDR2 is SQIVND (reference sequence). Here the CDR3 reads CASSPVLITGAGANVLTF. The CDR3 bases are TGTGCCAGTAGCCCCGTTCTTATCACAGGGGCTGGGGCCAACGTCCTGACTTTC.

The chain has TRBV4-1 and TRBJ2-7; 7 positions agree with TRBD2. The CDR3 runs to 15 residues. V lost 4 bases, J lost 1 base, and 7 bases stayed unmatched. Germline CDR1 is MGHRA and CDR2 is YSYEKL. DNA of the CDR3: TGCGCCAGCAGCCGCCCGGGGGAGGGGTCCTACGAGCAGTACTTC. Translated, it gives CASSRPGEGSYEQYF.

The rearrangement uses TRBV19 and TRBJ1-4; 10 nucleotides match TRBD1. Losses at the gene ends were 2 bases for V and 5 bases for J; bases not matched to a gene: 2. The germline V gene has CDR1 LNHDA and CDR2 SQIVND (reference sequence). This CDR3 is 15 amino acids long. The CDR3: CASSIMGQGNEKLFF. The CDR3 DNA is TGTGCCAGTAGTATAATGGGACAGGGGAATGAAAAACTGTTTTTT.

V gene TRBV4-2 combines with J gene TRBJ1-5; possibly TRBD1 for D (6 bases). This CDR3 region has 17 residues. CDR1 is LGHNA and CDR2 is YNFKEQ in the germline V gene. V was cut by 0 bases and J by 3 bases, with 15 bases left in between. DNA for the CDR3: TGTGCCAGCAGCCAAGATGGGAAGACAGGCGACAATCAGCCCCAGCATTTT. It is translated as CASSQDGKTGDNQPQHF.

The chain is built from TRBV30 and TRBJ1-2; perhaps TRBD1 as D (5 bases). The V end was cut by 3 bases, the J end by 6 bases, with 23 bases between. The germline V gene has CDR1 GTSNPN and CDR2 SVGIG (reference sequence). This CDR3 comprises 16 residues. The CDR3 loop is CAWSLLPTGTENGYTF. Here the CDR3 DNA reads TGTGCCTGGAGCCTACTACCTACCGGGACGGAAAATGGCTACACCTTC.

V is TRBV6-1 and J is TRBJ1-5; D not certain. With 2 bases removed from V and 7 bases from J, the gap between germline ends came to 15 bases. The CDR3 consists of 15 residues. The germline CDR1 and CDR2 sequences are MNHNS and SASEGT. The CDR3 sequence: CASSERPRSKQPQHF. In DNA, the CDR3 is TGTGCCAGCAGTGAAAGGCCAAGGTCTAAGCAGCCCCAGCATTTT.

The V and J genes are TRBV5-4 and TRBJ2-7; D gene unclear. This CDR3 is 13 amino acids long. Germline V gene sequence: CDR1 SGHNT, CDR2 YYREEE (reference sequence). The ends were cut back, 2 bases at V and 3 bases at J, with 9 bases in the middle. This CDR3 is CASSLGSGYEQYF. The CDR3 DNA is TGTGCCAGCAGCTTAGGGTCCGGCTACGAGCAGTACTTC.

The V and J genes are TRBV9 and TRBJ1-3, with no clear D. This CDR3 region has 14 residues. The ends were cut back, 0 bases at V and 7 bases at J, with 11 bases in the middle. Germline V gives CDR1 SGDLS, CDR2 YYNGEE. This CDR3 is CASSVGVGRNTIYF. The CDR3 DNA reads as TGTGCCAGCAGCGTAGGGGTGGGAAGGAACACCATATATTTT.

The V and J genes are TRBV2 and TRBJ2-5; TRBD1 aligns across 9 bases. Germline assignment: CDR1 SNHLY and CDR2 FYNNEI. Trimming at V came to 1 base and at J to 6 bases, leaving 6 bases not matched to a gene. This CDR3 comprises 15 residues. The CDR3: CASSEGTGAPKTQYF. In DNA, the CDR3 is TGTGCCAGCAGTGAAGGGACAGGGGCCCCGAAGACCCAGTACTTC.